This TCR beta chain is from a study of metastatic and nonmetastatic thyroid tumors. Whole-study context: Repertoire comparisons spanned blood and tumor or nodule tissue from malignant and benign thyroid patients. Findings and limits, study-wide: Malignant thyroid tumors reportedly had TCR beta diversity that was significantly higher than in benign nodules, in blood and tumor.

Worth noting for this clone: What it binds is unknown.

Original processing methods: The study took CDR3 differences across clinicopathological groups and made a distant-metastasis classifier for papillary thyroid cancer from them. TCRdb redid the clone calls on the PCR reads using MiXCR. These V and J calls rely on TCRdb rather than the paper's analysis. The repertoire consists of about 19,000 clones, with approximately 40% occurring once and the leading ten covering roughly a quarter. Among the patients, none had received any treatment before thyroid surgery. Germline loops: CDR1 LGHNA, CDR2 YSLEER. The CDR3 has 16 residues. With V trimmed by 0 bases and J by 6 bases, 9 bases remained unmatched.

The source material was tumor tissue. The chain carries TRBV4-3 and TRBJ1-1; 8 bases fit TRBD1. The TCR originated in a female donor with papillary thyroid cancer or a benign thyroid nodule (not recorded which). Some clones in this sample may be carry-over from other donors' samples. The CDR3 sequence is CASSQDEGTGGAEAFF. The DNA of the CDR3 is TGCGCCAGCAGCCAAGATGAAGGGACAGGCGGCGCTGAAGCTTTCTTT.